This record covers a single TCR beta chain. The data stem from a study of blood T cell repertoires in COVID-19. As for the study in general: Acute and convalescent COVID-19 specimens originated in the United States, Italy and Spain. From T cells, B-cell-depleted T cells, or PBMCs came the material, which was cDNA or gDNA.

Clones were read by immunoSEQ multiplex PCR, and TCRdb kept only the in-frame ones, dropping some. The table records roughly 40,000 clones, 65% to 90% of them present only once. CDR3 size: 18 residues. V lost 3 bases to trimming and J lost 5 bases; unmatched junction nucleotides: 16. CDR1 and CDR2 (germline): GTSNPN, SVGIG (reference sequence). V usage is TRBV30 and J usage is TRBJ2-4; 10 bases are a match to TRBD1. Sequenced material: peripheral blood. The sequence derives from a human donor in a cohort sampled during active COVID-19. The CDR3 DNA is TGTGCCTGGAGCCTCCGGGACAGGGGCTTGGGCGGGGAAAACATTCAGTACTTC. Residues: CAWSLRDRGLGGENIQYF.